This TCR beta chain emerged from a study of blood T cell repertoires in COVID-19. Study-level background: Sources were T cells, B-cell-depleted T cells, or PBMCs; the material itself was cDNA or gDNA.

Only in-frame clones appear in the TCRdb table, and some are missing; sequencing was by immunoSEQ multiplex PCR. The sample records around 180,000 clones, 75% to 90% being singletons. Germline assignment: CDR1 SNHLY and CDR2 FYNNEI. The CDR3 loop spans 11 amino acids. Of note for this clone: A read error may account for a junction end that differs from germline.

J is TRBJ2-7 and V is TRBV2, with D possibly TRBD2 on 6 matching bases. The sequence came from a woman aged 40 to 50 with acute COVID-19. Material: PBMCs or T cells enriched from blood (not recorded which). The CDR3 loop reads CASRGGEDGRF. For the CDR3, the DNA is TGTGCCAGCAGAGGAGGGGAGGACGGACGCTTC. Supplemented by reference TRBV2 and TRBJ2-7, the full variable domain reads EPEVTQTPSHQVTQMGQEVILRCVPISNHLYFYWYRQILGQKVEFLVSFYNNEISEKSEIFDDQFSVERPDGSNFTLKIRSTKLEDSAMYFCASRGGEDGRFGPGTRLTVT.